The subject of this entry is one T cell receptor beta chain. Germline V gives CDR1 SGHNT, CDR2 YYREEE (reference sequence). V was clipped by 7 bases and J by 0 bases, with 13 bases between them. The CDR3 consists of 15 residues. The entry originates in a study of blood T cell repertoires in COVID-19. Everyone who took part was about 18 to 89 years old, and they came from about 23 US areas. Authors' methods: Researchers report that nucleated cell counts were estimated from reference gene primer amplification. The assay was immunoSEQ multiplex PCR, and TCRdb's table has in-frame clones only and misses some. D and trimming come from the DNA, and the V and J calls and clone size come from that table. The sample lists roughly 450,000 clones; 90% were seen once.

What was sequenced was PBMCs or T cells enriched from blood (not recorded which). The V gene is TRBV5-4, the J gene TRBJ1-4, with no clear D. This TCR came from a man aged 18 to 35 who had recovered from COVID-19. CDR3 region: CASWRSGATNEKLFF. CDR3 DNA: TGTGCCAGCTGGCGTTCGGGTGCAACTAATGAAAAACTGTTTTTT.